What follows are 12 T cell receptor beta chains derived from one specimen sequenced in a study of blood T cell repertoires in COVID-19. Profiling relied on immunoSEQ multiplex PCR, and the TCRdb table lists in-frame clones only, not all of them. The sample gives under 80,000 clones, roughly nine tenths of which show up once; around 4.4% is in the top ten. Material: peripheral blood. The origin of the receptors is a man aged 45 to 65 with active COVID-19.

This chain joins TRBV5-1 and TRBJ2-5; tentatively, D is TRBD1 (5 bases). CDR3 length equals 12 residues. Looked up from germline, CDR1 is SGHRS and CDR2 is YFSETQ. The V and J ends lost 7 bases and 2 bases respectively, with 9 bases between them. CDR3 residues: CASRAGQETQYF. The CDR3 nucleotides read TGCGCCAGCCGAGCAGGGCAAGAGACCCAGTACTTC.

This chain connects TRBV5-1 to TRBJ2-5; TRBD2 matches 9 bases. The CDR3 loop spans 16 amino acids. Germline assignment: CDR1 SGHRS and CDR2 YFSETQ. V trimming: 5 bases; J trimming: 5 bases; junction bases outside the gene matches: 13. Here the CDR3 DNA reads TGCGCCAGCAGTTCCGGAAATAGCGGGGGTTCGGAGACCCAGTACTTC. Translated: CASSSGNSGGSETQYF.

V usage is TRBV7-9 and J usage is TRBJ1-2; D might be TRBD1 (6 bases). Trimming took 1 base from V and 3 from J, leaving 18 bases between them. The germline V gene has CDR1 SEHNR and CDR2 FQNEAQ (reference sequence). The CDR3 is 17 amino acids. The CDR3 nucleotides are TGTGCCAGCAGCTTAGGACAGGTCAACTATGGGGACTATGGCTACACCTTC. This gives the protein CASSLGQVNYGDYGYTF.

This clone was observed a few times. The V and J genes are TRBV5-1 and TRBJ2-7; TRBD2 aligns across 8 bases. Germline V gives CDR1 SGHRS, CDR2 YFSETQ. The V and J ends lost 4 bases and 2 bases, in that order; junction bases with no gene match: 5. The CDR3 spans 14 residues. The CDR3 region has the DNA TGCGCCAGCAGCCCCGGGACTAGTACCTACGAGCAGTACTTC. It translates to CASSPGTSTYEQYF.

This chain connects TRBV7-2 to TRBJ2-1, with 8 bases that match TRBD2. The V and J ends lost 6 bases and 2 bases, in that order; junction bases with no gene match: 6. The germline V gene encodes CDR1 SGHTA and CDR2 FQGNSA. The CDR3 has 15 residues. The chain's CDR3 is CASRRPGGAYNEQFF. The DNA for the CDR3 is TGTGCCAGCAGGCGACCCGGGGGGGCCTACAATGAGCAGTTCTTC.

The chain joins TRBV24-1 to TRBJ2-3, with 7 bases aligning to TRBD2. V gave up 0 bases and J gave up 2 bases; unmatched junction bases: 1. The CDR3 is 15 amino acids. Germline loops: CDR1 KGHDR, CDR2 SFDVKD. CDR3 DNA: TGTGCCACCAGTGATTTGAGCGGGGCCACAGATACGCAGTATTTT. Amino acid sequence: CATSDLSGATDTQYF.

The CDR3 here is CASSYIQSADTQYF. CDR3 DNA sequence: TGTGCCAGCAGTTACATCCAGTCCGCAGATACGCAGTATTTT. This chain connects TRBV6-5 to TRBJ2-3; D not certain. There are 14 residues in the CDR3. Trimming cost V 2 bases and J 4 bases, with 10 bases left between them. Germline CDR1 and CDR2: MNHEY and SVGAGI.

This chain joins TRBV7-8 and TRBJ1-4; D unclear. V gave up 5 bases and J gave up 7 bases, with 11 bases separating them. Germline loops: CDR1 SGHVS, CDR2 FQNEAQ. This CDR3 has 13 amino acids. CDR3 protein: CASSARFSEKLFF. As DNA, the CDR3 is TGTGCCAGCAGCGCCCGATTTAGTGAAAAACTGTTTTTT.

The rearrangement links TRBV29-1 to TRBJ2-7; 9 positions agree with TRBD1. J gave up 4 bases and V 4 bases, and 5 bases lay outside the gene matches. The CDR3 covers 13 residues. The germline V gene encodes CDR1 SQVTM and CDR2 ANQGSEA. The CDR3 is CSVGTGGVYEQYF. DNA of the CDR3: TGCAGCGTTGGTACAGGGGGCGTATACGAGCAGTACTTC.

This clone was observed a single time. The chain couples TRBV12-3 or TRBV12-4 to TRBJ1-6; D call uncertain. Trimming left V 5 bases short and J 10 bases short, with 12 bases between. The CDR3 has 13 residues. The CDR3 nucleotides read TGTGCCAGCAGTCCCACCGAGGGCTCACCCCTCCACTTT. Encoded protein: CASSPTEGSPLHF.

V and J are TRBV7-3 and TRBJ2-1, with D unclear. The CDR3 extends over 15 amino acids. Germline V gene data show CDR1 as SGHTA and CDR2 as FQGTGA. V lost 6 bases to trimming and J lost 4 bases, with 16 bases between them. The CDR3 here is CASRLSPSVYNEQFF. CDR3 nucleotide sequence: TGTGCCAGCAGGCTGAGCCCCAGCGTATACAATGAGCAGTTCTTC.

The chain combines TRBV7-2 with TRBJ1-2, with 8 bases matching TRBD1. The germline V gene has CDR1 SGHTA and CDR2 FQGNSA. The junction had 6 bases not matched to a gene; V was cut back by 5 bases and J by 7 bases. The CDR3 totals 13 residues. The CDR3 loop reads CASSPRGPRGYTF. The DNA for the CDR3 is TGTGCCAGCAGCCCCAGGGGGCCTCGTGGCTACACCTTC.